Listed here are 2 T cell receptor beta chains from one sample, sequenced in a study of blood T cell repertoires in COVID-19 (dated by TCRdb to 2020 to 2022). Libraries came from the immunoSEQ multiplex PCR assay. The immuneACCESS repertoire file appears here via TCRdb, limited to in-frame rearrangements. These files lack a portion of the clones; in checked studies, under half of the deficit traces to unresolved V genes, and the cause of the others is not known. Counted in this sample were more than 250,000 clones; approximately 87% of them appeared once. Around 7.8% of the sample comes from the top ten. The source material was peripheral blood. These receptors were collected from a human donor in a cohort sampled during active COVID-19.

The DNA of the CDR3 is TGTGCCAGCAGCCGCCAGGGGACCACTGAAGCTTTCTTT. This sequence encodes CASSRQGTTEAFF. The chain combines TRBV5-6 with TRBJ1-1; a possible D gene is TRBD1 (6 bases). CDR1 is SGHDT and CDR2 is YYEEEE in the germline V gene. This CDR3 comprises 13 residues. The germline V and J ends were trimmed by 4 bases and 4 bases, with 11 bases remaining between them.

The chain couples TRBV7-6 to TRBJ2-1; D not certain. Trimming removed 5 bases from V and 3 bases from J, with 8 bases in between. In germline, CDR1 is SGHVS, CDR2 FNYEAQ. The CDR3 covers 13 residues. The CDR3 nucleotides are TGTGCCAGCAGCACTCTGAACTACAATGAGCAGTTCTTC. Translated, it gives CASSTLNYNEQFF.